The rows below give T cell receptor beta chains drawn from one sample of a study of OX40 agonist ivuxolimab in advanced cancers. Measured with immunoSEQ multiplex PCR; TCRdb has only the in-frame clones, and not every one. The sample includes about 26,000 clones, more than 70% seen only once; the top ten take about 26%. Sample: CD4+ or CD8+ T cells sorted from blood, taken in a trial of the OX40 agonist ivuxolimab. These receptors originate from an adult with an advanced solid tumor such as melanoma, head and neck, liver or kidney cancer. The CDR3 runs from the conserved cysteine through the conserved F or W. The order of the fields is clone size, D gene, V gene, J gene, CDR3 protein, CDR3 DNA. The D gene is left open where the match is weak. Some rows have no size entry. The others give once, few or many, or a class for an expanded clone.

once	TRBD2	TRBV9	TRBJ2-3	CASSVQGLGDTQYF	TGTGCCAGCAGCGTTCAGGGACTAGGCGATACGCAGTATTTT
once	-	TRBV7-7	TRBJ2-7	CASSLGTGPSEQYF	TGTGCCAGCAGCTTAGGGACCGGTCCGAGCGAGCAGTACTTC
-	TRBD1	TRBV9	TRBJ1-5	CASSARDRSQPQHF	TGTGCCAGCAGCGCCCGGGACAGGAGTCAGCCCCAGCATTTT
few	-	TRBV4-3	TRBJ2-2	CASSPTFDNTGELFF	TGCGCCAGCAGCCCCACATTCGATAACACCGGGGAGCTGTTTTTT
-	TRBD2	TRBV15	TRBJ2-1	CATSGRREGGNNEQFF	TGTGCCACCAGCGGAAGGAGGGAGGGTGGAAACAATGAGCAGTTCTTC
few	-	TRBV6-4	TRBJ1-2	CASSDSGTAYGYTF	TGTGCCAGCAGTGACTCGGGGACGGCGTATGGCTACACCTTC
-	TRBD2	TRBV4-2	TRBJ2-7	CASSPPGLAGPEQYF	TGTGCCAGCAGCCCTCCGGGACTAGCGGGACCCGAGCAGTACTTC
-	-	TRBV11-2	TRBJ2-7	CASSLGMGPTSYEQYF	TGTGCCAGCAGCTTAGGGATGGGGCCCACCTCCTACGAGCAGTACTTC
once	-	TRBV19	TRBJ1-1	CASSIGRGFTEAFF	TGTGCCAGTAGTATCGGGCGGGGCTTCACTGAAGCTTTCTTT
once	-	TRBV27	TRBJ2-2	CASSLGIGNTGELFF	TGTGCCAGCAGTTTAGGCATCGGGAATACCGGGGAGCTGTTTTTT
few	-	TRBV13	TRBJ1-1	CASSLGAGLIEAFF	TGTGCCAGCAGCTTAGGTGCAGGCCTGATTGAAGCTTTCTTT
-	TRBD1	TRBV5-1	TRBJ2-1	CATTGAAYNEQFF	TGCGCCACGACAGGGGCGGCCTACAATGAGCAGTTCTTC
-	-	TRBV11-2	TRBJ1-5	CASSLKEVGSNQPQHF	TGTGCCAGCAGCTTGAAGGAAGTGGGCAGCAATCAGCCCCAGCATTTT
once	-	TRBV11-3	TRBJ2-7	CASSSDNALEQYF	TGTGCCAGCAGCTCCGACAACGCCTTGGAGCAGTACTTC
-	TRBD1	TRBV4-3	TRBJ2-7	CATATGDSYEQYF	TGCGCCACCGCGACAGGGGACTCCTACGAGCAGTACTTC
-	-	TRBV9	TRBJ2-2	CASSVVSTGELFF	TGTGCCAGCAGCGTAGTTAGTACCGGGGAGCTGTTTTTT
once	-	TRBV27	TRBJ1-2	CASSPRDNSRANYGYTF	TGTGCCAGCAGTCCGCGGGACAATAGTCGTGCTAACTATGGCTACACCTTC
-	TRBD1	TRBV19	TRBJ2-7	CASSIGTGGDEQYF	TGTGCCAGTAGTATCGGGACAGGGGGCGACGAGCAGTACTTC
-	-	TRBV6-5	TRBJ1-2	CASSYSTTYSYGYTF	TGTGCCAGCAGTTACTCAACGACGTACAGCTATGGCTACACCTTC
-	-	TRBV7-9	TRBJ1-6	CASSLGTPADLHF	TGTGCCAGCAGCCTAGGGACGCCGGCGGACCTCCACTTT
few	-	TRBV28	TRBJ1-5	CASSPRAGWEPQHF	TGTGCCAGCAGTCCTCGGGCAGGGTGGGAGCCCCAGCATTTT
medium-sized	-	TRBV30	TRBJ1-5	CAWSANSVNQPQHF	TGTGCCTGGAGTGCGAACAGCGTGAATCAGCCCCAGCATTTT
-	TRBD2	TRBV9	TRBJ2-4	CASSPTSGGLNIQYF	TGTGCCAGCAGCCCTACTAGCGGGGGGTTAAACATTCAGTACTTC
-	-	TRBV13	TRBJ2-4	CASSFGDSRMAKNIQYF	TGTGCCAGCAGCTTCGGGGACTCCAGAATGGCCAAAAACATTCAGTACTTC